Sequencing of this T cell receptor beta chain was carried out in a study of post-analysis software for immune sequencing data (dated by TCRdb to the mid-2010s). Study-wide context: Relapsing-remitting, secondary progressive and progressive-relapsing multiple sclerosis were recorded as disease courses, and subtype annotation was lacking for some patients. The multiple sclerosis patient repertoires were compared with 10 to 12 previously published healthy control repertoires from donors aged roughly 6 to 25 years. A subset of samples was prepared in parallel using single-end sample barcoding, then pooled and co-amplified after Illumina adapter ligation. Beyond this particular receptor, the publication reports: The multiple sclerosis patient group was slightly younger than the control group. Direct clustering with F measure showed strong co-clustering of samples prepared in the same batch, prompting a batch-effect correction. Significantly lower normalized Chao1 diversity was found in multiple sclerosis patients than in controls, suggesting substantial peripheral T-cell clonal expansion.

About this clonotype: The target of this receptor is not known. Base-call qualities are not available, and no considerably larger clone is one nucleotide away.

Receptor amplification or capture employed PCR. Sequencing was performed on an Illumina HiSeq 2500. To reduce PCR and sequencing biases, unique molecular identifiers were incorporated into the TCR beta cDNA libraries. Every 1 to 10 million input T cells yielded roughly 500,000 cDNA molecules, meaning each molecule approximated one T cell. The same protocol used for the earlier healthy control dataset was applied to prepare and sequence the patient libraries. Samples belonging to the same batch were prepared together, multiplexed and sequenced on a shared HiSeq lane. Per the authors' processing: MIGEC was used to process the raw barcoded reads, and molecular identifier groups with only a single read were discarded before consensus assembly and CDR3 extraction. Clonotype tables were post-analysed with VDJtools, and diversity was normalized by down-sampling all datasets to the smallest sample size. In repertoire overlap clustering, CDR3 amino acid sequences, but not nucleotide sequences, were matched to correct batch-related cross-sample contamination. Through fastp at Q25 and MiXCR, TCRdb rebuilt clones from the public reads, retaining in-frame beta chains. Identical CDR3 proteins give one entry, which carries the most common genes and DNA. For this entry, the V and J calls and clone size follow TCRdb and not the study's own pipeline. The sample table lists about 200,000 distinct CDR3 sequences, about 30% of them with a count of one. 3% to 4% of the sample comes from the top ten.

To demonstrate the VDJtools post-analysis software, TCR beta repertoires were profiled from the peripheral blood of 10 to 15 young patients with multiple sclerosis. The multiple sclerosis patients were children and adolescents ranging in age from roughly 6 to 15 years. The sample was blood. This receptor was taken from a girl younger than 18 with multiple sclerosis.

The DNA reads TGCGCCAGCAGCTTGGTCGTGGGGGCGTCCTACGAGCAGTACTTC. The encoded protein is CASSLVVGASYEQYF. The chain couples TRBV5-1 to TRBJ2-7, with TRBD1 perhaps the D gene, on 6 matching bases. The germline V gene encodes CDR1 SGHRS and CDR2 YFSETQ. The CDR3 holds 15 amino acids from the cysteine to the phenylalanine. The read is trimmed to its CDR3 DNA, 45 bases read in frame from base 1. The trim is 0 bases for V and 1 base for J, with a gap of 11 bases between the germline ends.